A single count supports the clone carrying this T cell receptor (beta chain). Original methodology: Amplification from reference gene primers served as the basis for estimated nucleated cell counts. Sequenced by immunoSEQ multiplex PCR; TCRdb stores in-frame clones only, minus some. For V, J and clone size, that table is used; D and trimming come from the DNA. The table includes tens of thousands of clones, approximately 90% detected once. The data belong to a study of blood T cell repertoires in COVID-19. Study-level information: The United States, Italy and Spain provided the acute and convalescent COVID-19 samples.

Sequenced input: peripheral blood. The source of this sequence is a woman aged 45-65 years with active or convalescent COVID-19.

The DNA for the CDR3 is TGCAGTGCTAGTAGGGGGCAGGAACCCACTGAAGCTTTCTTT. Translated: CSASRGQEPTEAFF. The chain links TRBV20-1 to TRBJ1-1, with 7 nucleotides matching TRBD1. Germline V gene data show CDR1 as DFQATT and CDR2 as SNEGSKA (reference sequence). The CDR3 consists of 14 residues. The trim removed 3 bases at V and 4 bases at J, leaving 8 bases unmatched.